The 21 T cell receptor beta chains given below trace back to one sample, sequenced in a study of patients and donors after allogeneic stem cell transplantation. One entry per CDR3 protein, called by TCRdb with MiXCR from the RT-PCR reads. The sample has 160,000 or so distinct CDR3 sequences, approximately 24% seen once. The sample comprised blood, either unsorted or a sorted T cell fraction (not recorded which). Every receptor here comes from a human donor who was either an allogeneic HSCT recipient or a stem cell or donor lymphocyte infusion donor (not recorded which). It is not recorded whose cells these are; they may come from a transplant donor.

This clonotype has a handful of counts. The genes are TRBV29-1 and TRBJ2-5; the match to TRBD1 covers 7 bases. Trimming removed 3 bases from V and 4 bases from J; junction bases left unmatched: 2. Germline CDR1 SQVTM, CDR2 ANQGSEA. The CDR3 is 12 residues long. The CDR3 DNA is TGCAGCGTTGAGACAGGGCCAGAGACCCAGTACTTC. Protein: CSVETGPETQYF.

This chain connects TRBV5-1 to TRBJ2-7; D may match TRBD1 or TRBD2 (5 bases each). CDR1 SGHRS and CDR2 YFSETQ come from the germline V gene. CDR3 length equals 14 residues. The germline V and J ends were trimmed by 2 bases and 5 bases, with 14 bases remaining between them. The chain's CDR3 is CASSLGTDGDEQYF. CDR3 bases: TGCGCCAGCAGCTTAGGGACGGACGGCGACGAGCAGTACTTC.

Written as DNA, the CDR3 is TGTGCCAGCAGGAGGGGCGCAGGTTGGGAGTTGGACACAGATACGCAGTATTTT. Amino acids: CASRRGAGWELDTDTQYF. This chain uses TRBV2 with TRBJ2-3, with D perhaps matching TRBD1 or TRBD2 (5 bases each). The germline gives CDR1 SNHLY, CDR2 FYNNEI. The length of the CDR3 is 18 residues. Trimming shortened V by 6 bases and J by 2 bases, and 24 bases separated the two germline ends.

A few counts support this clonotype. The chain joins TRBV5-1 to TRBJ2-1, with 9 bases fitting TRBD2. Germline V gene data show CDR1 as SGHRS and CDR2 as YFSETQ. V was pared by 3 bases and J by 0 bases, with 10 bases of the junction left unmatched. The CDR3 has 18 residues. CDR3 region: CASSYPLAGTLSYNEQFF. CDR3 sequence (DNA): TGCGCCAGCAGCTACCCTCTAGCGGGGACGCTCTCCTACAATGAGCAGTTCTTC.

This clonotype was detected only a few times. The genes are TRBV29-1 and TRBJ1-1; D might be TRBD1 (5 bases). Germline lookup yields CDR1 SQVTM and CDR2 ANQGSEA. The CDR3 is 12 amino acids. Trimming removed 4 bases at V and 10 bases at J, with 16 bases between. The chain's CDR3 is CSVGEGRGIAFF. CDR3 bases: TGCAGCGTTGGTGAAGGCCGGGGGATAGCTTTCTTT.

The chain combines TRBV27 with TRBJ1-3; maybe TRBD1 (6 bases). V was cut by 1 base and J by 0 bases, with 10 bases left in between. The CDR3 covers 16 residues. The germline gives CDR1 MNHEY, CDR2 SMNVEV (reference sequence). CDR3 in amino acids: CASSLWGPISGNTIYF. CDR3 in DNA: TGTGCCAGCAGTTTATGGGGGCCTATCTCTGGAAACACCATATATTTT.

This clonotype has a handful of counts. The chain recombines TRBV10-3 with TRBJ2-5, with unresolved D. The CDR3 length is 14 residues. Per the germline V gene, CDR1 is ENHRY and CDR2 is SYGVKD. V gave up 4 bases and J gave up 0 bases, with 9 bases separating them. The CDR3 DNA sequence: TGTGCCATCAGTGCAGCAAGGAACCAAGAGACCCAGTACTTC. The encoded protein is CAISAARNQETQYF.

This clonotype came up a few times. This chain joins TRBV25-1 and TRBJ1-2; D remains unclear. Trimming took off 3 bases at V and 0 bases at J, with 8 bases between the two ends. The CDR3 sequence is 14 residues long. Per germline, CDR1 MGHDK and CDR2 SYGVNS. CDR3 coding DNA: TGTGCCAGCAGTGAGTCGGGGTCTAACTATGGCTACACCTTC. The encoded protein is CASSESGSNYGYTF.

Only a few counts were recorded for this clonotype. This sequence joins TRBV4-3 and TRBJ2-1; no definite D call. Trimming pared 6 bases from V and 8 bases from J, leaving 17 bases between. Germline CDR1 and CDR2: LGHNA and YSLEER. CDR3 length equals 14 residues. CDR3 sequence (DNA): TGCGCCAGCAGTTCCGATCCGATGCCCTATGAGCAGTTCTTC. Its protein product is CASSSDPMPYEQFF.

This clonotype appeared a few times. The chain's CDR3 is CASGEDTSYEQYF. CDR3 DNA: TGTGCCAGCGGTGAGGACACCTCCTACGAGCAGTACTTC. The J gene is TRBJ2-7, the V gene TRBV7-6; TRBD1 might be the D (5 bases). This CDR3 contains 13 residues. V was clipped by 8 bases and J by 0 bases, with 11 bases between them. Looked up from germline, CDR1 is SGHVS and CDR2 is FNYEAQ.

A few counts support this clonotype. V gene TRBV12-3 or TRBV12-4 combines with J gene TRBJ2-2; the D gene is possibly TRBD2 (5 bases). The V and J ends lost 5 bases and 5 bases respectively, with 12 bases between them. CDR3 length: 14 amino acids. CDR3 residues: CASSLKTTTGELFF. The CDR3 nucleotides read TGTGCCAGCAGTCTAAAGACTACAACCGGGGAGCTGTTTTTT.

A single count supports this clonotype. The V call is TRBV11-3, the J call TRBJ2-1; 8 bases are a match to TRBD2. CDR3 size: 17 residues. Germline V gene sequence: CDR1 SGHNT, CDR2 YENEEA. The V segment lost 3 bases and the J segment 5 bases; nucleotides outside the gene matches: 12. The CDR3 sequence is CASSLIWGSGRNNEQFF. Written as DNA, the CDR3 is TGTGCCAGCAGCTTGATTTGGGGGAGCGGGAGAAACAATGAGCAGTTCTTC. Supplemented by reference TRBV11-3 and TRBJ2-1, the full variable domain reads EAGVVQSPRYKIIEKKQPVAFWCNPISGHNTLYWYLQNLGQGPELLIRYENEEAVDDSQLPKDRFSAERLKGVDSTLKIQPAELGDSAVYLCASSLIWGSGRNNEQFFGPGTRLTVL.

V is TRBV19 and J is TRBJ2-1, with D possibly being TRBD2 (5 bases). This CDR3 contains 17 residues. CDR1 and CDR2 (germline): LNHDA, SQIVND (reference sequence). V shed 6 bases and J shed 2 bases, with 20 bases lying between them. CDR3 amino acids: CASRPLSGTTTYNEQFF. The CDR3 DNA reads as TGTGCCAGTAGGCCCCTCAGCGGAACCACCACCTACAATGAGCAGTTCTTC.

The V call is TRBV12-3 or TRBV12-4, the J call TRBJ1-6; perhaps TRBD1 as D (5 bases). The CDR3 totals 15 residues. Deletions cut 5 bases from V and 6 bases from J, with 14 bases between. CDR3 amino acids: CASSRQSQSNSPLHF. For the CDR3, the DNA is TGTGCCAGCAGTCGACAGAGCCAATCTAATTCACCCCTCCACTTT.

This chain joins TRBV7-3 and TRBJ1-1; no clear D gene. Looked up from germline, CDR1 is SGHTA and CDR2 is FQGTGA. Trimming took 5 bases from V and 1 from J, leaving 11 bases between them. There are 14 residues in the CDR3. CDR3 protein: CASSPSAQNTEAFF. CDR3 bases: TGTGCCAGCAGCCCTTCTGCACAGAACACTGAAGCTTTCTTT.

This clonotype has a handful of counts. The CDR3 loop is CASSPTGAQYEQYF. CDR3 DNA sequence: TGTGCCAGCAGCCCGACCGGGGCTCAATACGAGCAGTACTTC. The chain joins TRBV7-7 to TRBJ2-7; D is possibly TRBD1 or TRBD2 (5 bases each). Germline CDR1 reads SSHAT; CDR2 reads FNYEAQ (reference sequence). The CDR3 is 14 residues long. Trimming stripped 5 bases from V and 4 bases from J, with 15 bases between.

This clonotype was seen many times. The J gene is TRBJ1-1, the V gene TRBV7-9, with no clear D. In germline, CDR1 is SEHNR, CDR2 FQNEAQ (reference sequence). CDR3 length equals 14 residues. V shed 4 bases and J shed 1 base, with 10 bases lying between them. The CDR3 DNA sequence: TGTGCCAGCAGCTCCCAGACGACGAACACTGAAGCTTTCTTT. Amino acids: CASSSQTTNTEAFF.

This clonotype appeared many times. The chain carries TRBV20-1 and TRBJ1-2; D uncertain. The germline V and J ends were trimmed by 3 bases and 3 bases, with 8 bases remaining between them. The CDR3 length is 12 residues. CDR1 DFQATT and CDR2 SNEGSKA come from the germline V gene (reference sequence). DNA for the CDR3: TGCAGTGCTAGGATACCTGACTATGGCTACACCTTC. Translating gives CSARIPDYGYTF.

The rearrangement uses TRBV12-3 or TRBV12-4 and TRBJ1-1, with D perhaps matching TRBD1 (6 bases). Between the trimmed V and J ends, which lost 6 bases and 9 bases, there was a span of 14 bases. This CDR3 contains 12 residues. The CDR3, as DNA: TGTGCCAGCAGAGACGACAGGACCAAAGCTTTCTTT. It is translated as CASRDDRTKAFF.

The chain recombines TRBV10-3 with TRBJ1-4, with 9 bases fitting TRBD1. The length of the CDR3 is 17 residues. Germline CDR1 is ENHRY and CDR2 is SYGVKD. The junction had 6 bases not matched to a gene; V was cut back by 3 bases and J by 1 base. CDR3 coding DNA: TGTGCCATCAGTGAACAGGGGGCTCCTGGAACTAATGAAAAACTGTTTTTT. Protein: CAISEQGAPGTNEKLFF.

This clonotype was counted only a few times. The J gene is TRBJ2-1, the V gene TRBV5-1, with 7 bases that match TRBD2. V trimming: 4 bases; J trimming: 0 bases; junction bases outside the gene matches: 4. The CDR3 runs 15 residues. Germline values: CDR1 SGHRS, CDR2 YFSETQ. In DNA form, the CDR3 reads TGCGCCAGCAGCCCAGCGGGGAGCTCCTACAATGAGCAGTTCTTC. Protein product: CASSPAGSSYNEQFF.